Included here is one T cell receptor beta chain sequence, with context. This clone was observed at least ten times. The target of this receptor is not known. Per-base quality was not reported, and no clone a single base away is much larger than it. Genomic DNA was used for TRB sequencing, which was performed with the immunoSEQ assay at survey resolution or with the hsTCRB kit. The study's processing was this. The immunoSEQ software handled the initial read processing, while the LymphoSeq R package was used for the repertoire analyses. Clonality was computed as 1 minus normalized Shannon entropy, and a Gini coefficient was also calculated for each TRB dataset. Phenotypes of unsorted samples were inferred by mapping TRB sequences from sorted subsets of the recipient or donor onto the same recipient's unsorted samples. In its TCRdb copy, this immuneACCESS table keeps in-frame sequences only and misses some clones. Where compared with another copy, unresolved V genes explain less than half of these, and the others have no known cause. D and trimming come from the DNA, and the V and J calls and clone size come from that table. For this sample, some 38,000 clones appear and none is a singleton. In total, the top ten clones hold over 2% of the sample.

Inclusive of the bounding cysteine and phenylalanine, the CDR3 is 14 residues long. Only the CDR3 region is kept as DNA, spanning 42 bases read in frame from base 1. According to the germline V gene (reference sequence), CDR1 reads LNHNV and CDR2 reads YYDKDF. V drops 3 bases and J drops 5 bases, leaving 10 bases in between. The data derive from a study of T cells after posttransplantation cyclophosphamide (dated by TCRdb to about 2016). With respect to the entire study: T cell repertoire reconstitution was tracked by TRB sequencing after myeloablative bone marrow transplantation in which posttransplantation cyclophosphamide was used as GVHD prophylaxis. Antigen receptor sequencing covered samples from 35 to 40 PTCy-treated patients and approximately 15 of their related bone marrow donors. TRB sequencing was performed on blood from all 30 or so PTCy patients with 1-year posttransplant specimens. TRB sequencing was also done on up to about 3 additional blood samples from 2 to 5.2 years after transplant in 3 patients, and on pretransplant blood from 4 patients. Because TRA and TRB clonality correlated tightly in about 9 samples, the subsequent TCR analyses were limited to TRB only. Public TRB sequences were checked against a database of over 3,600 sequences associated with responses to pathogens, tumor antigens, self-antigens and alloantigens.

Related bone marrow donors provided peripheral blood samples on the day of marrow donation. Mononuclear cells from peripheral blood and bone marrow were separated by Ficoll-Hypaque density centrifugation and then cryopreserved. Results and caveats for the whole study, not just this receptor: The TRB repertoires of T cells infiltrating skin or the GI tract showed only limited overlap with the TRB repertoires found in blood. At 1-2 months, donor-recipient similarity was low but rose over the first year, and the later blood repertoires were often dominated by donor CD8+ memory clones. Across roughly 45 patients, recipient CMV seropositivity and CMV reactivation were highly associated with TRB clonality; PTCy diversity was similar to CNI/methotrexate controls.

The source is a middle-aged man in good health, CMV-negative, and a related stem cell transplant donor. The sample comprised PBMCs. The chain is encoded by TRBV15 joined to TRBJ1-4; no D segment can be confidently identified. The CDR3 protein sequence reads: CATSRRESNEKLFF. The DNA sequence is as follows: TGTGCCACCAGCAGGAGGGAGTCCAATGAAAAACTGTTTTTT.